The 2 T cell receptor beta chains in this list originate from one sample, sequenced in a study of shared clonotypes between healthy human individuals (dated by TCRdb to 2020 to 2022). Library construction relied on the immunoSEQ multiplex PCR assay. In its TCRdb copy, this immuneACCESS table keeps in-frame sequences only and misses some clones. Where compared with another copy, unresolved V genes explain less than half of these, and the others have no known cause. This sample comprises about 1.1 million clones, roughly 80% of them detected only once. The ten most abundant clones make up 0.89% of the sample. The sample taken for sequencing was memory CD4+ T cells from PBMCs. The cell subset or site label, read with the paper, signifies: CD45RA-negative fraction. The receptors here all came from a man between 18 and 29 years old in good health. Some clones in this sample may be carry-over from other donors' samples.

The J gene is TRBJ1-1, the V gene TRBV10-3, with D unclear. The CDR3 spans 12 residues. Germline-derived CDR1 and CDR2 are ENHRY and SYGVKD. Trimming took off 2 bases at V and 2 bases at J, with 3 bases between the two ends. CDR3 protein: CAISERNTEAFF. In nucleotides, the CDR3 is TGTGCCATCAGTGAGCGAAACACTGAAGCTTTCTTT.

The sample holds a few counts of this clone. CDR3 bases: TGTGCCAGCAGCCCAGGGGGCGGTCGTTCGACGCAGTATTTT. It is translated as CASSPGGGRSTQYF. The chain carries TRBV7-9 and TRBJ2-3; 8 nucleotides line up with TRBD1. V gave up 5 bases and J gave up 9 bases; unmatched junction bases: 10. CDR3 length equals 14 residues. Per the germline V gene, CDR1 is SEHNR and CDR2 is FQNEAQ (reference sequence).